The 30 T cell receptor beta chains presented below share a single source sample, sequenced in a study of T cell changes during pregnancy in multiple sclerosis. Profiling relied on immunoSEQ multiplex PCR, and the TCRdb table lists in-frame clones only, not all of them. The top ten hold just over 2.5% of the sample, which has about 59,000 clones, less than 95% seen once. Sequenced material: CD8+ T cells from peripheral blood mononuclear cells, taken after pregnancy. The receptor set was obtained from a female donor with multiple sclerosis, enrolled in a pregnancy study.

This chain joins TRBV6-1 and TRBJ1-4; the D is unclear. There are 10 residues in the CDR3. Germline CDR1 MNHNS, CDR2 SASEGT. Trimming shortened V by 8 bases and J by 8 bases, and 6 bases separated the two germline ends. In nucleotides, the CDR3 is TGTGCCAGCGCTAGAGAAAAACTGTTTTTT. Protein product: CASAREKLFF.

The gene calls are TRBV4-1 and TRBJ2-1; 10 positions agree with TRBD2. Germline V gene lookup returns CDR1 MGHRA and CDR2 YSYEKL. The CDR3 has 16 amino acids. The V and J ends lost 1 base and 7 bases, in that order; junction bases with no gene match: 7. The CDR3 region has the DNA TGCGCCAGCAGCCAAGTTAGGCTAGCGGGAGAGAATGAGCAGTTCTTC. Translating it yields CASSQVRLAGENEQFF.

The chain links TRBV5-6 to TRBJ2-1, with 14 bases aligning to TRBD2. Germline CDR1 reads SGHDT; CDR2 reads YYEEEE. With V trimmed by 1 base and J by 10 bases, 7 bases remained unmatched. The CDR3 is made up of 16 amino acids. Written as DNA, the CDR3 is TGTGCCAGCAGCTTGTTGGGACTAGCGGGAGAGCGGGAGCAGTTCTTC. Amino acid sequence: CASSLLGLAGEREQFF.

V is TRBV29-1 and J is TRBJ2-1; no clear D. In germline, CDR1 is SQVTM, CDR2 ANQGSEA. This CDR3 is 11 amino acids long. With 2 bases removed from V and 4 bases from J, the gap between germline ends came to 3 bases. The CDR3 DNA reads as TGCAGCGTTGAACTTTACAATGAGCAGTTCTTC. It encodes CSVELYNEQFF.

This clone was detected only once. The chain employs TRBV6-5 and TRBJ2-3; D is undetermined. The length of the CDR3 is 13 residues. CDR1 is MNHEY and CDR2 is SVGAGI in the germline V gene. V lost 5 bases and J 2 bases, leaving 8 bases between the germline ends. The CDR3 nucleotides read TGTGCCAGCAGTAACCGCGCCACAGATACGCAGTATTTT. The encoded protein is CASSNRATDTQYF.

The gene calls are TRBV5-1 and TRBJ2-1; TRBD2 matches 11 bases. The CDR3 length is 18 residues. V shed 0 bases and J 7 bases; nucleotides not matched to a gene: 12. Per the germline V gene, CDR1 is SGHRS and CDR2 is YFSETQ. Here the CDR3 reads CASSLAVAGGPAGNEQFF. The CDR3, as DNA: TGCGCCAGCAGCTTGGCAGTAGCGGGAGGGCCTGCTGGGAATGAGCAGTTCTTC. The full variable domain, completed using reference TRBV5-1 and TRBJ2-1, is KAGVTQTPRYLIKTRGQQVTLSCSPISGHRSVSWYQQTPGQGLQFLFEYFSETQRNKGNFPGRFSGRQFSNSRSEMNVSTLELGDSALYLCASSLAVAGGPAGNEQFFGPGTRLTVL.

V usage is TRBV19 and J usage is TRBJ1-2, with 10 bases identical to TRBD1. The CDR3 is 16 residues long. Germline CDR1 is LNHDA and CDR2 is SQIVND (reference sequence). V dropped 6 bases and J dropped 0; count of bases not matched to a gene: 7. CDR3 amino acids: CASREVGTGANYGYTF. CDR3 nucleotides: TGTGCCAGTAGGGAGGTCGGGACAGGGGCTAACTATGGCTACACCTTC.

The rearrangement joins TRBV7-9 to TRBJ2-5; 9 bases fit TRBD1. V gave up 5 bases and J gave up 5 bases; unmatched junction bases: 6. There are 14 residues in the CDR3. Per the germline V gene, CDR1 is SEHNR and CDR2 is FQNEAQ (reference sequence). The CDR3 region has the DNA TGTGCCAGCAGCCCCGACAGGGGGTTGGAGACCCAGTACTTC. The encoded protein is CASSPDRGLETQYF.

In its sample, this clone was seen many times. The chain uses TRBV6-1 and TRBJ1-1; 11 bases are a match to TRBD1. Germline V gene data show CDR1 as MNHNS and CDR2 as SASEGT. Germline trimming cut 4 bases from V and 4 bases from J; bases unmatched to any gene: 2. This CDR3 spans 14 amino acids. The CDR3 sequence is CASSAGTGGTEAFF. In DNA form, the CDR3 reads TGTGCCAGCAGTGCCGGGACAGGGGGCACTGAAGCTTTCTTT.

This chain connects TRBV15 to TRBJ2-1, with 8 nucleotides matching TRBD1. The ends lost 3 bases at V and 8 bases at J; junction bases unmatched: 9. In germline, CDR1 is LNHNV, CDR2 YYDKDF (reference sequence). This CDR3 region has 15 residues. CDR3 bases: TGTGCCACCAGCAGCTCACGACAGGGGTTGGATGAGCAGTTCTTC. The encoded protein is CATSSSRQGLDEQFF.

The chain is built from TRBV28 and TRBJ2-1; 15 nucleotides match TRBD2. The length of the CDR3 is 14 residues. CDR1 is MDHEN and CDR2 is SYDVKM in the germline V gene. V trimming: 5 bases; J trimming: 10 bases; junction bases outside the gene matches: 3. The DNA of the CDR3 is TGTGCCAGCAGTCCGGGACTAGCGGGAGGAGAGCAGTTCTTC. Its protein is CASSPGLAGGEQFF.

The chain has TRBV29-1 and TRBJ2-2, with 9 bases lining up with TRBD2. J was trimmed by 7 bases and V by 3 bases; bases with no gene match: 9. This CDR3 contains 15 residues. CDR1 SQVTM and CDR2 ANQGSEA come from the germline V gene. The CDR3 bases are TGCAGCGTTGAGAGCGGGAGGACTGTCGGCGGGGAGCTGTTTTTT. It yields the protein CSVESGRTVGGELFF.

The chain joins TRBV19 to TRBJ2-3; 8 bases map to TRBD2. Losses at the gene ends were 3 bases for V and 2 bases for J; bases not matched to a gene: 4. The length of the CDR3 is 15 residues. CDR1 LNHDA and CDR2 SQIVND come from the germline V gene (reference sequence). CDR3 in amino acids: CASSMLAGITDTQYF. CDR3 DNA sequence: TGTGCCAGTAGTATGTTAGCGGGAATCACAGATACGCAGTATTTT.

Points on this clone: At one boundary the junction diverges from the germline segment, which might be a read error. This chain uses TRBV7-9 with TRBJ1-1; D is unresolved. Germline V CDR1 and CDR2: SEHNR, FQNEAQ (reference sequence). The CDR3 spans 16 residues. The CDR3 here is CASTLLPGERVTEAFF. DNA for the CDR3: TGTGCCAGCACCTTACTCCCCGGGGAGAGGGTCACTGAAGCTTTCTTT.

The rearrangement links TRBV29-1 to TRBJ2-7; 8 bases map to TRBD2. Unmatched junction bases numbered 10, after V lost 1 base and J lost 2 bases. Germline-derived CDR1 and CDR2 are SQVTM and ANQGSEA. The CDR3 is made up of 16 amino acids. This CDR3 is CSVEAGASGSAYEQYF. The DNA for the CDR3 is TGCAGCGTTGAAGCAGGGGCCAGCGGGAGCGCCTACGAGCAGTACTTC.

In DNA form, the CDR3 reads TGCGCCAGCAGCTTGGTCCGGACAGGGGTAATAGGCTCTGGGGCCAACGTCCTGACTTTC. Translation gives CASSLVRTGVIGSGANVLTF. J is TRBJ2-6 and V is TRBV5-1, with 9 positions matching TRBD1. CDR1 is SGHRS and CDR2 is YFSETQ in the germline V gene. V lost 0 bases, J lost 0 bases, and 10 bases stayed unmatched. CDR3 length: 20 amino acids.

The chain combines TRBV2 with TRBJ1-3; D perhaps matches TRBD1 (5 bases). This CDR3 contains 15 residues. The V gene lost 4 bases and the J gene lost 2 bases, with 12 bases spanning the gap. Germline V lookup: CDR1 SNHLY, CDR2 FYNNEI. CDR3: CASSGADRAGNTIYF. Written as DNA, the CDR3 is TGTGCCAGCAGTGGGGCCGACAGAGCTGGAAACACCATATATTTT.

This rearrangement joins TRBV9 to TRBJ2-3, with TRBD2 as a possible D gene (6 bases). The germline gives CDR1 SGDLS, CDR2 YYNGEE. The CDR3 covers 14 residues. The V gene lost 0 bases and the J gene lost 5 bases, with 10 bases spanning the gap. The CDR3 region has the DNA TGTGCCAGCAGCGTAGGGGGGGACCGAGATACGCAGTATTTT. Encoded protein: CASSVGGDRDTQYF.

V gene TRBV5-4 combines with J gene TRBJ1-2; D is possibly TRBD1 (6 bases). Germline lookup yields CDR1 SGHNT and CDR2 YYREEE (reference sequence). V was shortened by 1 base and J by 6 bases, with 10 bases between the two germline ends. The CDR3 is made up of 13 amino acids. This CDR3 is CASSLWGRDGYTF. Written as DNA, the CDR3 is TGTGCCAGCAGCTTGTGGGGGCGGGATGGCTACACCTTC.

The chain combines TRBV27 with TRBJ2-7; the D gene is possibly TRBD2 (6 bases). Trimming stripped 2 bases from V and 0 bases from J, with 11 bases between. The V gene's germline CDR1 is MNHEY and CDR2 SMNVEV (reference sequence). The CDR3 is 15 residues long. The CDR3 sequence is CASSLKGLSSYEQYF. The CDR3 bases are TGTGCCAGCAGTTTAAAGGGACTGAGCTCCTACGAGCAGTACTTC.

The chain joins TRBV9 to TRBJ1-2, with D unresolved. The CDR3 has 16 residues. Deletions cut 0 bases from V and 3 bases from J, with 15 bases between. The V gene's germline CDR1 is SGDLS and CDR2 YYNGEE. The CDR3 coding sequence is TGTGCCAGCAGCGTAGAGATCGGGATGGGTTACTATGGCTACACCTTC. This translates into CASSVEIGMGYYGYTF. Together with reference TRBV9 and TRBJ1-2, the CDR3 gives the full variable domain: DSGVTQTPKHLITATGQRVTLRCSPRSGDLSVYWYQQSLDQGLQFLIQYYNGEERAKGNILERFSAQQFPDLHSELNLSSLELGDSALYFCASSVEIGMGYYGYTFGSGTRLTVV.

This clone was observed a single time. This chain links TRBV19 with TRBJ2-7; 7 nucleotides agree with TRBD1. The CDR3 is made up of 13 amino acids. Germline values: CDR1 LNHDA, CDR2 SQIVND (reference sequence). V shed 6 bases and J 4 bases; nucleotides not matched to a gene: 6. CDR3 DNA sequence: TGTGCCAGTAGCGGGGACAGCATTTACGAGCAGTACTTC. Translated, it gives CASSGDSIYEQYF.

The chain has TRBV6-1 and TRBJ2-7; 7 bases agree with TRBD1. Trimming took 8 bases from V and 3 from J; bases not matched to a gene: 7. Germline V lookup: CDR1 MNHNS, CDR2 SASEGT. The CDR3 totals 13 residues. The CDR3 DNA reads as TGTGCCAGCCAACCACAGGGGTACTACGAGCAGTACTTC. Translating gives CASQPQGYYEQYF.

V and J are TRBV19 and TRBJ2-1; TRBD2 aligns across 10 bases. There are 16 residues in the CDR3. Per the germline V gene, CDR1 is LNHDA and CDR2 is SQIVND (reference sequence). With 5 bases clipped from V and 6 bases from J, the junction kept 10 bases outside the gene matches. The CDR3 loop reads CASSGYSGLAVNEQFF. The CDR3 bases are TGTGCCAGTAGTGGCTATTCTGGACTAGCGGTCAATGAGCAGTTCTTC.

Details on this clone: This likely comes from a read error, as the CDR3 has no conserved phenylalanine or tryptophan at its end. No DNA is shown, since the ends of the CDR3 on it are uncertain; the CDR3 is the one TCRdb lists. The chain has TRBV7-9 and TRBJ1-3. The CDR3 spans 8 residues, counting both ends. Germline V gene lookup returns CDR1 SEHNR and CDR2 FQNEAQ (reference sequence). The CDR3 is CASSPELG.

The gene calls are TRBV25-1 and TRBJ1-1; D is perhaps TRBD1 (6 bases). Germline assignment: CDR1 MGHDK and CDR2 SYGVNS. The V gene lost 1 base and the J gene lost 5 bases, with 14 bases spanning the gap. This CDR3 comprises 15 residues. The CDR3 bases are TGTGCCAGCAGTGAATTAGAACAGGGATGGACTGAAGCTTTCTTT. It is translated as CASSELEQGWTEAFF.

The chain recombines TRBV30 with TRBJ1-2; no reliable D call. Trimming took off 3 bases at V and 3 bases at J, with 8 bases between the two ends. CDR1 and CDR2 from the germline V gene are GTSNPN and SVGIG (reference sequence). CDR3 length equals 12 residues. The CDR3, as DNA: TGTGCCTGGAGCGAGGGTGACTATGGCTACACCTTC. Protein product: CAWSEGDYGYTF.

The J gene is TRBJ2-3, the V gene TRBV7-6; 9 nucleotides line up with TRBD1. J was trimmed by 2 bases and V by 5 bases; bases with no gene match: 2. This CDR3 region has 14 residues. Germline CDR1 SGHVS, CDR2 FNYEAQ. CDR3 residues: CASSTQGATDTQYF. In DNA, the CDR3 is TGTGCCAGCAGCACACAGGGGGCCACAGATACGCAGTATTTT.

The chain uses TRBV15 and TRBJ1-1, with D hard to call. Germline V gives CDR1 LNHNV, CDR2 YYDKDF (reference sequence). V was clipped by 7 bases and J by 1 base, with 10 bases between them. There are 13 residues in the CDR3. DNA for the CDR3: TGTGCCACCACCCGGGGTGCGAACACTGAAGCTTTCTTT. Its protein is CATTRGANTEAFF.

The J gene is TRBJ2-7, the V gene TRBV27; D remains unclear. Germline V gene lookup returns CDR1 MNHEY and CDR2 SMNVEV (reference sequence). The ends were cut back, 0 bases at V and 5 bases at J, with 11 bases in the middle. The CDR3 runs 14 residues. The CDR3 loop is CASSLSRQPHEQYF. In DNA, the CDR3 is TGTGCCAGCAGTTTATCGAGGCAGCCCCACGAGCAGTACTTC.